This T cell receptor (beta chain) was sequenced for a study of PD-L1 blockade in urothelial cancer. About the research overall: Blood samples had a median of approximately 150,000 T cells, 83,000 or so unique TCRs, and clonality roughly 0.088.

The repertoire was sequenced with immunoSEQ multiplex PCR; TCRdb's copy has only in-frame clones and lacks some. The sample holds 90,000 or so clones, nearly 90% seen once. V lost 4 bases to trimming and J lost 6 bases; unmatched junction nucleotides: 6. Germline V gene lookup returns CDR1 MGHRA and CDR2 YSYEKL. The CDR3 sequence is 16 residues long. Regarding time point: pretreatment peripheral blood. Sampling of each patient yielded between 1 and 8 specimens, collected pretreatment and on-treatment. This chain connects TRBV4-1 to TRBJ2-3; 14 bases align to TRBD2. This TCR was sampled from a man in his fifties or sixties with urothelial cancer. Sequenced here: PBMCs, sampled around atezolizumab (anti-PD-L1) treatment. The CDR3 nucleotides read TGCGCCAGCAGCCGCAGACTAGCGGGGGGGCTGGATACGCAGTATTTT. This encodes CASSRRLAGGLDTQYF.